This is a list of T cell receptor beta chains from one sample in a study of T cell responses to AZD1222 COVID-19 vaccine. The table came from immunoSEQ multiplex PCR; TCRdb's copy has only in-frame clones and leaves some out. The sample contains roughly 120,000 clones, 92% of which appear only once. The material sequenced was peripheral blood, taken 28 days after the second AZD1222 dose. These receptor sequences come from an adult who received the AZD1222 COVID-19 vaccine. The CDR3 runs from the conserved cysteine through the conserved F or W. Each record gives: D gene, clone size, V gene, J gene, CDR3 DNA, CDR3 protein. D genes are given only for firm matches. The size entry is marked missing in some rows and otherwise reads once, few, many or a size class.

>TRBD2|NA|TRBV20-1|TRBJ2-5
TGCAGTGCTCCCGGGAGGGAGACCCAGTACTTC
CSAPGRETQYF
>NA|NA|TRBV14|TRBJ2-5
TGTGCCAGCAGCCAAGACAACGCGGAGACCCAGTACTTC
CASSQDNAETQYF
>TRBD2|NA|TRBV11-2|TRBJ2-2
TGTGCCAGCAGCTTCATAGGACTAGATAGTGGGGAGCTGTTTTTT
CASSFIGLDSGELFF
>NA|NA|TRBV2|TRBJ1-1
TGTGCCAGCAGTCCCGGGGCTCGGGGCACTGAAGCTTTCTTT
CASSPGARGTEAFF
>NA|NA|TRBV19|TRBJ2-1
TGTGCCAGTATGGCCTGGGGTGTGGCGCATGAGCAGTTCTTC
CASMAWGVAHEQFF
>TRBD2|NA|TRBV28|TRBJ2-7
TGTGCCACCAAAATGGGGAGGGGCGTCTCCGAGCAGTACTTC
CATKMGRGVSEQYF
>NA|NA|TRBV20-1|TRBJ2-7
TGCAGTGCTAACGAGCAGTACTTC
CSANEQYF
>TRBD2|NA|TRBV5-1|TRBJ2-7
TGCGCCAGCAGCTTTGTCCAGACTAGCCTCGACTACGAGCAGTACTTC
CASSFVQTSLDYEQYF
>NA|NA|TRBV15|TRBJ1-1
TGTGCCACCAGCAGAGATGGAGAGGGGTTGGGCACTGAAGCTTTCTTT
CATSRDGEGLGTEAFF
>NA|NA|TRBV27|TRBJ1-2
TGTGCCAGCAGTTTATCTCCCCGTCAAGCGGTCTATGGCTACACCTTC
CASSLSPRQAVYGYTF
>NA|NA|TRBV6-5|TRBJ1-2
TGTGCCAGCAGTAACATAGTCCAGGGTGACTATGGCTACACCTTC
CASSNIVQGDYGYTF
>NA|few|TRBV7-2|TRBJ2-7
TGTGCCAGCAGCGTAGCGCAACACTACGAGCAGTACTTC
CASSVAQHYEQYF
>NA|NA|TRBV19|TRBJ1-2
TGTGCCAGTAGTATAGATCTTCGGGGGGCTTACTATGGCTACACCTTC
CASSIDLRGAYYGYTF
>NA|NA|TRBV7-2|TRBJ2-5
TGTGCCAGCAGCTTAGTTTACTGGAGGTCGCGAGAGACCCAGTACTTC
CASSLVYWRSRETQYF
>NA|NA|TRBV18|TRBJ2-7
TGTGCCAGCTCGGGGGCCAACTACGAGCAGTACTTC
CASSGANYEQYF
>TRBD2|NA|TRBV4-1|TRBJ2-5
TGCGCCAGCAGCCAAGTCGGCGGGGGAGAGACCCAGTACTTC
CASSQVGGGETQYF
>NA|NA|TRBV5-1|TRBJ1-5
TGCGCCAGCAGCTCAGGGTATAGCAATCAGCCCCAGCATTTT
CASSSGYSNQPQHF
>NA|NA|TRBV11-2|TRBJ1-1
TGTGCCAGCAGCTTACTTAACCGCGAAACGCAACCTTTCTTT
CASSLLNRETQPFF
>TRBD1|NA|TRBV20-1|TRBJ1-1
TGCAGTGCTAGTAGTCGGACAGGGGTAGGGGCTTTCTTT
CSASSRTGVGAFF
>NA|NA|TRBV18|TRBJ1-3
TGTGCCAGCTCACCCTTCAGGGGCGAAGGTGGAAACACCATATATTTT
CASSPFRGEGGNTIYF
>NA|NA|TRBV6-5|TRBJ1-2
TGTGCCAGCAGTCTCTCACGCAACTATGGCTACACCTTC
CASSLSRNYGYTF
>NA|NA|TRBV28|TRBJ1-5
TGTGCCAGCGGCTATGGCCGGGGTTGGCAGCCCCAGCATTTT
CASGYGRGWQPQHF
>NA|NA|TRBV6-6|TRBJ2-1
TGTGCCAGCACGGGGAGGACATCCTACAATGAGCAGTTCTTC
CASTGRTSYNEQFF
>NA|NA|TRBV7-3|TRBJ2-1
TGTGCCAGCAGATCCCAGGGGGGTGAGCAGTTCTTC
CASRSQGGEQFF
>NA|NA|TRBV5-4|TRBJ1-1
TGTGCCAGCAGCATGGCTCCGGGATATAACACTGAAGCTTTCTTT
CASSMAPGYNTEAFF
>NA|once|TRBV5-1|TRBJ1-5
TGCGCCAGCAGCCTATCAGGGGTCGGCGGTCAGCCCCAGCATTTT
CASSLSGVGGQPQHF
>TRBD1|NA|TRBV5-1|TRBJ1-6
TGCGCCAGCAGCCCCCGGACAGGGTTTAATTCACCCCTCCACTTT
CASSPRTGFNSPLHF
>TRBD2|NA|TRBV4-2|TRBJ2-1
TGTGCCAGCAGCCAAGGTTTCTCCAGCGGGACTTCCTACAATGAGCAGTTCTTC
CASSQGFSSGTSYNEQFF
>NA|NA|TRBV28|TRBJ2-1
TGTGCCAGCAGTTTTAATCAGGCTCCCTCCTACAATGAGCAGTTCTTC
CASSFNQAPSYNEQFF
>NA|once|TRBV3-1/TRBV3-2|TRBJ2-1
TGTGCCAGCAGCCAAATTGGCAATGAGCAGTTCTTC
CASSQIGNEQFF
>TRBD1|NA|TRBV30|TRBJ1-2
TGTGCCTGGAGTGGGGGACAGGGAGGATTCGGCTACACCTTC
CAWSGGQGGFGYTF
>TRBD1|once|TRBV10-1|TRBJ2-7
TGCGCCAGCAGTGAGTCCGGGACAGGCGTCTACGAGCAGTACTTC
CASSESGTGVYEQYF
>NA|NA|TRBV27|TRBJ2-1
TGTGCCAGCAGTCCCCGTTGGGACTTGGGGAATGAGCAGTTCTTC
CASSPRWDLGNEQFF
>TRBD1|NA|TRBV7-6|TRBJ2-7
TGTGCCAGCAGCTTCCCCCGACAGGGACGCTCCTACGAGCAGTACTTC
CASSFPRQGRSYEQYF
>TRBD1|few|TRBV6-4|TRBJ2-2
TGTGCCAGCAGTGACGGACAGGGGGTCACCGGGGAGCTGTTTTTT
CASSDGQGVTGELFF
>NA|NA|TRBV18|TRBJ2-7
TGTGCCAGCTCACGGGGGGCCTCTAACGAGCAGTACTTC
CASSRGASNEQYF
>NA|NA|TRBV5-1|TRBJ1-4
TGCGCCAGCAGCCCGGCGACCAGCGCAACTAATGAAAAACTGTTTTTT
CASSPATSATNEKLFF
>TRBD2|NA|TRBV6-1|TRBJ2-7
TGTGCCAGCAGTGAAGGGGAGGTATGGCGGGAGGGCCTCTACGAGCAGTACTTC
CASSEGEVWREGLYEQYF
>NA|once|TRBV27|TRBJ2-4
TGTGCCAGCAGCCTGTTCGGACGACTAGCCAAAAACATTCAGTACTTC
CASSLFGRLAKNIQYF
>TRBD2|NA|TRBV25-1|TRBJ2-3
TGTGCCAGCGCCGGGACTAGCGGGAGCACAGATACGCAGTATTTT
CASAGTSGSTDTQYF
>NA|NA|TRBV25-1|TRBJ2-1
TGTGCCAGCAGTGCCTCTGGGTTAGGGGTATACAATGAGCAGTTCTTC
CASSASGLGVYNEQFF
>NA|NA|TRBV27|TRBJ1-4
TGTGCCAGCACCGAGGCGGGGTTCGGAAAACTGTTTTTT
CASTEAGFGKLFF
>TRBD2|NA|TRBV18|TRBJ2-7
TGTGCCAGCTCACCCGGGCGCAGGGAGGGCGAGCAGTACTTC
CASSPGRREGEQYF
>NA|NA|TRBV18|TRBJ2-7
TGTGCCAGCTCTCTTTATAGCGGGGACAGCTCCTACGAGCAGTACTTC
CASSLYSGDSSYEQYF
>TRBD1|NA|TRBV28|TRBJ1-1
TGTGCCAGCAGTTTATCAGGGGGGGCCCTGGGAGCTTTCTTT
CASSLSGGALGAFF
>TRBD1|NA|TRBV14|TRBJ1-4
TGTGCCAGCAGCCAAGCAGTGGGACAGAATCTTAATGAAAAACTGTTTTTT
CASSQAVGQNLNEKLFF
>TRBD2|NA|TRBV15|TRBJ2-2
TGTGCCACCCAAAGCGGGAGGGCCACCGGGGAGCTGTTTTTT
CATQSGRATGELFF
>NA|NA|TRBV28|TRBJ1-1
TGTGCCTCAAACCCGATCTGGCAACGGAGGAACACTGAAGCTTTCTTT
CASNPIWQRRNTEAFF
>NA|NA|TRBV2|TRBJ2-7
TGTGCCAGCACCCGGGACTCTGAAAGCTCCTACGAGCAGTACTTC
CASTRDSESSYEQYF
>TRBD1|NA|TRBV28|TRBJ1-6
TGTGCCAGCAGACGGGACAGGGAGTGGACGAATTCACCCCTCCACTTT
CASRRDREWTNSPLHF
>NA|NA|TRBV5-1|TRBJ2-7
TGCGCCAGCAGCTTGGTTGGCTTCCCGGGGGAGCAGTACTTC
CASSLVGFPGEQYF
>NA|NA|TRBV30|TRBJ1-6
TGTGCCTGGGGACAGAGTAATTCACCCCTCCACTTT
CAWGQSNSPLHF
>NA|NA|TRBV23-1|TRBJ2-2
TGCGCCAGCAGTCCCTCCTCGAACACCGGGGAGCTGTTTTTT
CASSPSSNTGELFF